A single TCR beta chain is shown here with its context. Its antigen is unidentified. In the source study's methods: For the immunoSEQ data, sequences were junction-only without quality scores, so filtering differed. Repertoires were generated with immunoSEQ multiplex PCR, while TCRdb's copy carries only in-frame clones and drops some. From that table come the V and J calls and clone size; the DNA was used to work out D and trimming. The sample holds about 600,000 clones, 95% to 98% seen once. The CDR3 contains 12 residues. Trimming stripped 8 bases from V and 2 bases from J, with 10 bases between. Germline V gene sequence: CDR1 MNHEY, CDR2 SMNVEV (reference sequence). This sample is part of a study of shared clonotypes between healthy human individuals. For the study at large: Each donor's CD8 memory used one plate, CD8 naive two, each CD4 subset three.

Whole-study findings and limits: Compared with clonotypes that all four donors shared, non-shared clonotypes had lower generation probabilities. The study generally estimated greater richness for naive than memory subsets.

Naive CD8 cells lacked CD45RO and underwent positive selection for CCR7, leaving out terminally differentiated effector memory CD45RA+ cells. This TCR derives from a man between 25 and 39 years old in good health. Sequenced input: naive CD8+ T cells sorted from blood. J is TRBJ2-7 and V is TRBV27; no definite D call. The CDR3 DNA reads as TGTGCCAGCGGAGTCTCCACCTACGAGCAGTACTTC. Protein: CASGVSTYEQYF.